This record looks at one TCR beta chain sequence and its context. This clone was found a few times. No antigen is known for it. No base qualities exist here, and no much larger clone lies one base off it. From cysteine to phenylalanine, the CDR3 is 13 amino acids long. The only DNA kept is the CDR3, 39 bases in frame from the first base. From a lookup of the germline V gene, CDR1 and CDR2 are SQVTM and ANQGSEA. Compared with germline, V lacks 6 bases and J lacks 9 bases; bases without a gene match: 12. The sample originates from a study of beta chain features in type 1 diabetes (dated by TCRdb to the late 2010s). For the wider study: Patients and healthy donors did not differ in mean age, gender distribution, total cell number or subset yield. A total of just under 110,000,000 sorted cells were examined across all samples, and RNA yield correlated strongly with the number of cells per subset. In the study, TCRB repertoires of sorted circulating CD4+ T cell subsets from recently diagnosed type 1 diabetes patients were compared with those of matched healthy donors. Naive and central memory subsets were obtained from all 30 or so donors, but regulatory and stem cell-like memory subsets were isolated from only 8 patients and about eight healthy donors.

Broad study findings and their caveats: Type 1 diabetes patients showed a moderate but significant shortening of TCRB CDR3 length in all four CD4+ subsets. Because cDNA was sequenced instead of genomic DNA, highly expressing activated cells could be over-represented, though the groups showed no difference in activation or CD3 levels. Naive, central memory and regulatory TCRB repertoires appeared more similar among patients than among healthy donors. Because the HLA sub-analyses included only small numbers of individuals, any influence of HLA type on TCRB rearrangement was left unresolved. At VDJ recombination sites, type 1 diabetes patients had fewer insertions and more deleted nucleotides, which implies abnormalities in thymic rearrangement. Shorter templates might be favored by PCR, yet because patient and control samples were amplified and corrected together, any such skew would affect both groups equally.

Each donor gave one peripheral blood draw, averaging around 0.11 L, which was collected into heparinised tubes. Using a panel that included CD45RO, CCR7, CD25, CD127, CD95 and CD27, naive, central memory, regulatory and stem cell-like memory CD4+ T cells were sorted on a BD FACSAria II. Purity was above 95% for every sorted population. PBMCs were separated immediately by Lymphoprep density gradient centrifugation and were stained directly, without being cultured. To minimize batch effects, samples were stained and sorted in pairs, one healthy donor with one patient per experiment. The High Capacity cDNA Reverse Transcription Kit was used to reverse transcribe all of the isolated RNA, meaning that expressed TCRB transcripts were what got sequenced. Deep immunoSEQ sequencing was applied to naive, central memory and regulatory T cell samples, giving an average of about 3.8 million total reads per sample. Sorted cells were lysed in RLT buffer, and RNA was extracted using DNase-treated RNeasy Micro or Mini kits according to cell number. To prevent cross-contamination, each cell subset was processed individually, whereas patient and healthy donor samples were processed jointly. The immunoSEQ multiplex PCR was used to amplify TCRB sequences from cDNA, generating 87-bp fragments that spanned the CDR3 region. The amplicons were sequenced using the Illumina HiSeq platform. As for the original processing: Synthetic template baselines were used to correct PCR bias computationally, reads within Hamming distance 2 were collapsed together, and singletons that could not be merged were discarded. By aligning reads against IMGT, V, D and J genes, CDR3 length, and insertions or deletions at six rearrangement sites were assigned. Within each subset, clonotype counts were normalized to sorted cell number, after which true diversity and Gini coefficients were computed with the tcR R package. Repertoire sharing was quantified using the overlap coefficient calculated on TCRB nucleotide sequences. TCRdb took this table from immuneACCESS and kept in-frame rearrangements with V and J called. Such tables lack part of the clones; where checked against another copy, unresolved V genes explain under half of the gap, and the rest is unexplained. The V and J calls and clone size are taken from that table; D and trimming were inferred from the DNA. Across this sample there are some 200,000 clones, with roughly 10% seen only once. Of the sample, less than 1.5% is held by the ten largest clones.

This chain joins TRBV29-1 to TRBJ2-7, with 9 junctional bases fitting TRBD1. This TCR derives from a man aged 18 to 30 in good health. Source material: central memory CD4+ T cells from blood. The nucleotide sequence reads TGCAGCGTCGGGACAGGGAGAGCTTTCGGGCAGTACTTC. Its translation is CSVGTGRAFGQYF.